This record covers a single TCR beta chain. As processed by the authors: Estimation of nucleated cell counts was performed using reference gene primer amplification. Here immunoSEQ multiplex PCR was the method, and the copy in TCRdb shows in-frame clones only, minus some. The V and J calls and clone size were taken over from that table, and D and trimming were inferred from the DNA. The data show about 110,000 clones, about 79% seen once. V lost 0 bases, J lost 7 bases, and 7 bases lay in between. Germline values: CDR1 SNHLY, CDR2 FYNNEI. This CDR3 comprises 13 residues. These data are taken from a study of blood T cell repertoires in COVID-19. Study-wide context: The cDNA or gDNA used as material had been derived from T cells, B-cell-depleted T cells, or PBMCs.

The sequencing sample was made of peripheral blood. The clonotype comes from a woman of 80 years or more with active or convalescent COVID-19. The rearrangement links TRBV2 to TRBJ2-1; D not resolved. The CDR3 region has the DNA TGTGCCAGCAGTGAAGCCTGGGCAAATGAGCAGTTCTTC. Amino acid sequence: CASSEAWANEQFF.